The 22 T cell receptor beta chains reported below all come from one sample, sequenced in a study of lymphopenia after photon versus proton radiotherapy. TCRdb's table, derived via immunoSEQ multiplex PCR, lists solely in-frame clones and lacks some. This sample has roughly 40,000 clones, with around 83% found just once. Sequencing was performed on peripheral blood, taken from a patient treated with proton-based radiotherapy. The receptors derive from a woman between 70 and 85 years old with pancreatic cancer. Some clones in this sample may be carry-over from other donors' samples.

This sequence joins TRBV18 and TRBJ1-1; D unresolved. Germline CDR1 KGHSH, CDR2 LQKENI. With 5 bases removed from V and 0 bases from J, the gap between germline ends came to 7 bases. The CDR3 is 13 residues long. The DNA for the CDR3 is TGTGCCAGCTCAATCGAACTGAACACTGAAGCTTTCTTT. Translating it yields CASSIELNTEAFF.

CDR3 DNA: TGTGCCAGCAGTCCGAGGACGAGGGGAAGCAATCAGCCCCAGCATTTT. It yields the protein CASSPRTRGSNQPQHF. The chain uses TRBV27 and TRBJ1-5, with D possibly being TRBD1 (5 bases). Germline-derived CDR1 and CDR2 are MNHEY and SMNVEV (reference sequence). This CDR3 is built from 16 residues. The V end was cut by 5 bases, the J end by 1 base, with 15 bases between.

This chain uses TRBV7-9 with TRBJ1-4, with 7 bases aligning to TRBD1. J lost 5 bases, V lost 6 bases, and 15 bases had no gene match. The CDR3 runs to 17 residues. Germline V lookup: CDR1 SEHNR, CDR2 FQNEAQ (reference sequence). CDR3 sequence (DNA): TGTGCCAGCAGGGGCCCCGCACCGGGACAGTTAAATGAAAAACTGTTTTTT. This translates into CASRGPAPGQLNEKLFF.

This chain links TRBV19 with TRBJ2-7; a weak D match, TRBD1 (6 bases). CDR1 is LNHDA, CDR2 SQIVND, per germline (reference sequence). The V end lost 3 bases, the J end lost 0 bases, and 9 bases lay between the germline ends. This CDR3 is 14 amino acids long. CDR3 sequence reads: CASSIVQGSYEQYF. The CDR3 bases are TGTGCCAGTAGTATCGTACAGGGCTCCTACGAGCAGTACTTC.

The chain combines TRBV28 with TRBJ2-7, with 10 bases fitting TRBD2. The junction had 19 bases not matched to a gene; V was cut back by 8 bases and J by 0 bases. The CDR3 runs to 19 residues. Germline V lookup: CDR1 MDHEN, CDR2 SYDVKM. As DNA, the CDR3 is TGTGCCAGCGAGAAGACTAGCGGGTTAGGCTCTCTCTTCTCCTACGAGCAGTACTTC. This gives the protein CASEKTSGLGSLFSYEQYF.

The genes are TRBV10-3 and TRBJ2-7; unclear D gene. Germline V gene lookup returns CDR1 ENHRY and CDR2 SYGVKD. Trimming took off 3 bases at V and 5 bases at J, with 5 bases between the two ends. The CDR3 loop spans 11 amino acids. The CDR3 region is CAISDGNEQYF. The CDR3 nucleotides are TGTGCCATCAGTGACGGAAACGAGCAGTACTTC.

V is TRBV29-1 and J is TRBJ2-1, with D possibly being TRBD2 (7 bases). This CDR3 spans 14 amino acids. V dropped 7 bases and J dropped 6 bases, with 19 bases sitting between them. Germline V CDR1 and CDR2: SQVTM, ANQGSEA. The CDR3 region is CSAQEGGSRNEQFF. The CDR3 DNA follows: TGCAGCGCTCAAGAGGGGGGGAGCCGCAATGAGCAGTTCTTC.

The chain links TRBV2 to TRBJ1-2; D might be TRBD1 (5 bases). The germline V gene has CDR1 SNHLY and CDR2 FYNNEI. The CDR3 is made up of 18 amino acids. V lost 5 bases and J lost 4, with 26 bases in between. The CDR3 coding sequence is TGTGCCAGCAGTAAGGGGTATCAGGGCAGGTCTCCTAGCTATGGCTACACCTTC. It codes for CASSKGYQGRSPSYGYTF.

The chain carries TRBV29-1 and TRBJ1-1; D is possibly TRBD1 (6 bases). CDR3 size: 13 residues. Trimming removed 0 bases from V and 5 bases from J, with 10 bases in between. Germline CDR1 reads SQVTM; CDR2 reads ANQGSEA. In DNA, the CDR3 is TGCAGCGTTGAAGAATATACAGGGACTGAAGCTTTCTTT. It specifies CSVEEYTGTEAFF.

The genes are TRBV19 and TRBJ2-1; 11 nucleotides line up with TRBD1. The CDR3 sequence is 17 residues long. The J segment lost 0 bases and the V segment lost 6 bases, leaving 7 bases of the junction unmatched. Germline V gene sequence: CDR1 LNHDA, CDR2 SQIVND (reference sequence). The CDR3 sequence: CASRRTGGGVSYNEQFF. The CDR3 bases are TGTGCCAGTAGAAGGACAGGGGGCGGCGTCTCCTACAATGAGCAGTTCTTC.

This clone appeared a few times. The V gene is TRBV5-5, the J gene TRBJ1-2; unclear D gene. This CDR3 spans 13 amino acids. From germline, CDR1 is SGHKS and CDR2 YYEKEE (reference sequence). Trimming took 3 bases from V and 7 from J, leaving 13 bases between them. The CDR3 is CASSSEGWSGYTF. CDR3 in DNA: TGTGCCAGCAGCTCCGAGGGCTGGAGTGGCTACACCTTC.

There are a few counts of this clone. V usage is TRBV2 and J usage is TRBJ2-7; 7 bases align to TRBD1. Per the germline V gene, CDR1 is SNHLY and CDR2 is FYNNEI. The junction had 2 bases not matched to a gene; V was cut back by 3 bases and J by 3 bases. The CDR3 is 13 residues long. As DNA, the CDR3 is TGTGCCAGCAGTGAGGGACAGAGCTACGAGCAGTACTTC. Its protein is CASSEGQSYEQYF.

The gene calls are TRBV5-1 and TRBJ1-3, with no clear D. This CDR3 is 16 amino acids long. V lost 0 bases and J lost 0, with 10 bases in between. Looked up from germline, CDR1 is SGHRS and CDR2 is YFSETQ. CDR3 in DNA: TGCGCCAGCAGCTTGGAAAGTCCACGCTCTGGAAACACCATATATTTT. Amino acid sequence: CASSLESPRSGNTIYF. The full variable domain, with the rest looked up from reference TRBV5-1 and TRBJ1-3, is KAGVTQTPRYLIKTRGQQVTLSCSPISGHRSVSWYQQTPGQGLQFLFEYFSETQRNKGNFPGRFSGRQFSNSRSEMNVSTLELGDSALYLCASSLESPRSGNTIYFGEGSWLTVV.

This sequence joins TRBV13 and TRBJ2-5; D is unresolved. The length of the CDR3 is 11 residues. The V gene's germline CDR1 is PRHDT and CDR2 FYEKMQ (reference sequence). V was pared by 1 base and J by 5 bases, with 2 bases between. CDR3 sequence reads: CASSLVETQYF. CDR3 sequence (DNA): TGTGCCAGCAGCTTAGTGGAGACCCAGTACTTC.

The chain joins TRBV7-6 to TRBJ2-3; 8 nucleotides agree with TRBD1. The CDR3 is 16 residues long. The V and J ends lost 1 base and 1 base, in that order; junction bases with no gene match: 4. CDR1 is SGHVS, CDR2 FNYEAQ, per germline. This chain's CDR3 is CASSLGLGQGTDTQYF. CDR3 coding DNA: TGTGCCAGCAGCTTAGGTTTGGGACAGGGCACAGATACGCAGTATTTT.

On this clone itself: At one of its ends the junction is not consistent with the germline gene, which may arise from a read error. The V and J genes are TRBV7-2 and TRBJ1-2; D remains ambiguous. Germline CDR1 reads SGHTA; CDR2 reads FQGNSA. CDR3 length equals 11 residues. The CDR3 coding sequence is TGTGCCAGCAGCCCCCGCAGTGCTTATTACTTC. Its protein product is CASSPRSAYYF.

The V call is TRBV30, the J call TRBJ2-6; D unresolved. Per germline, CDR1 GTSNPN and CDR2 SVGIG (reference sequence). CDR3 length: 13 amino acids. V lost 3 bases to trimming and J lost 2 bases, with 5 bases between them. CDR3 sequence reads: CAWRATGANVLTF. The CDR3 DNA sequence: TGTGCCTGGAGGGCGACTGGGGCCAACGTCCTGACTTTC.

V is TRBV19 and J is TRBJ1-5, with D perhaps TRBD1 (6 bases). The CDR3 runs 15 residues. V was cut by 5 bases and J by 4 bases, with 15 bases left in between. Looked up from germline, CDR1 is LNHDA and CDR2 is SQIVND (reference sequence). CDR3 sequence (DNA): TGTGCCAGTAGTTTTTCCGGGGGCGGGAATCAGCCCCAGCATTTT. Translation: CASSFSGGGNQPQHF.

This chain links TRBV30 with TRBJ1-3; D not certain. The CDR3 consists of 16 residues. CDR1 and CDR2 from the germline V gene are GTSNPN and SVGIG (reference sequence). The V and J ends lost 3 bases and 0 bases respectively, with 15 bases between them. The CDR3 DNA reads TGTGCCTGGAGGACCCCCACGAGTATCTCTGGAAACACCATATATTTT. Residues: CAWRTPTSISGNTIYF.

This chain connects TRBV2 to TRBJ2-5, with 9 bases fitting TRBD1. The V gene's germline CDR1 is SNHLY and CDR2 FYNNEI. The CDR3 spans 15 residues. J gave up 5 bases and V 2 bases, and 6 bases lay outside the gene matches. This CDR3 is CASSEWGQGPETQYF. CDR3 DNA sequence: TGTGCCAGCAGTGAATGGGGACAGGGTCCCGAGACCCAGTACTTC.

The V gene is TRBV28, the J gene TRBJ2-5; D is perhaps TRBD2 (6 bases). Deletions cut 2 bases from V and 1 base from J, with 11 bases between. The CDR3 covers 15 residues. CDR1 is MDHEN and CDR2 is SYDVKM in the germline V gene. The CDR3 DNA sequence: TGTGCCAGCAGTTTAGTCTGGGACTTCCAAGAGACCCAGTACTTC. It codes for CASSLVWDFQETQYF. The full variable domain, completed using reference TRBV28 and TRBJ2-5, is DVKVTQSSRYLVKRTGEKVFLECVQDMDHENMFWYRQDPGLGLRLIYFSYDVKMKEKGDIPEGYSVSREKKERFSLILESASTNQTSMYLCASSLVWDFQETQYFGPGTRLLVL.

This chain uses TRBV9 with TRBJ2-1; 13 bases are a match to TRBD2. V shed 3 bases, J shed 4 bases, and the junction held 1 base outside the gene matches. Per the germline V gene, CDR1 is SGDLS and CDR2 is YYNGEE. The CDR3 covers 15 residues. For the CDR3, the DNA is TGTGCCAGCAGCGAACTAGCGGGAGGGTACAATGAGCAGTTCTTC. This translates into CASSELAGGYNEQFF.